The T cell receptor beta chain described here comes from a study of blood T cell repertoires in COVID-19. V was clipped by 3 bases and J by 2 bases, with 11 bases between them. Germline CDR1 LNHNV, CDR2 YYDKDF (reference sequence). This CDR3 is 14 amino acids long. The method was immunoSEQ multiplex PCR; TCRdb's version includes in-frame clones alone and lacks a portion of them. The sample carries 180,000 or so clones, roughly 76% recorded once. The material sequenced was peripheral blood. The chain is built from TRBV15 and TRBJ2-7, with D maybe TRBD1 (6 bases). The receptor was isolated from a woman between 40 and 55 years old with COVID-19, enrolled during active disease. CDR3 coding DNA: TGTGCCACCAGCAGCGCTGCAGGGGCCTACGAGCAGTACGTC. Translation gives CATSSAAGAYEQYV.